This TCR beta chain was documented in a study of shared T cell receptors in the human thymus. The assay was immunoSEQ multiplex PCR, and TCRdb's table has in-frame clones only and misses some. The top ten clones hold 0.008% to 0.011% of a sample with 700,000 to 750,000 clones, 70% to 90% of them seen once. The sample also formed part of further work on human thymus T cells. As that report states: Donors were healthy Finnish infants having corrective surgery for congenital heart defects. V and J gene usage appeared biased in thymic and blood repertoires. Related research described strongly overlapping thymic repertoires in unrelated people.

The TCR originated in a girl in the first two years of life with a congenital heart defect. The sequencing sample was made of thymocytes.

Here the CDR3 reads CASSAYREETQYF. DNA of the CDR3: TGCGCCAGCAGCGCATACAGGGAAGAGACCCAGTACTTC. The gene calls are TRBV5-1 and TRBJ2-5; tentatively, D is TRBD1 (6 bases). Per germline, CDR1 SGHRS and CDR2 YFSETQ. The CDR3 runs to 13 residues. With 4 bases removed from V and 3 bases from J, the gap between germline ends came to 10 bases. The complete variable domain, with remaining parts taken from reference TRBV5-1 and TRBJ2-5, reads KAGVTQTPRYLIKTRGQQVTLSCSPISGHRSVSWYQQTPGQGLQFLFEYFSETQRNKGNFPGRFSGRQFSNSRSEMNVSTLELGDSALYLCASSAYREETQYFGPGTRLLVL.